The clone carrying this T cell receptor beta chain appeared a few times. The data belong to a study of T cells of healthy individuals. TCRdb re-analysed the 5' RACE reads in MiXCR, keeping a single row per CDR3 protein. The data contain about 96,000 distinct CDR3 sequences, roughly 18% of them singletons. CDR1 and CDR2 from the germline V gene are SGHAT and FQDESV (reference sequence). This CDR3 is built from 15 residues. The V end lost 3 bases, the J end lost 1 base, and 12 bases lay between the germline ends. This clonotype was obtained from a human donor in good health. This chain links TRBV11-1 with TRBJ1-1, with D possibly matching TRBD1 (6 bases). CDR3 DNA: TGTGCCAGCAGCTTTTTAACGGGACAGAACACTGAAGCTTTCTTT. This sequence encodes CASSFLTGQNTEAFF. Filled out from reference TRBV11-1 and TRBJ1-1, the complete variable domain reads EAEVAQSPRYKITEKSQAVAFWCDPISGHATLYWYRQILGQGPELLVQFQDESVVDDSQLPKDRFSAERLKGVDSTLKIQPAELGDSAMYLCASSFLTGQNTEAFFGQGTRLTVV.